The rows below give T cell receptor beta chains drawn from one sample of a study of T cell repertoires in cytomegalovirus infection. What these receptors recognize is not known. TCRdb redid the calling of the reads with MiXCR, one entry per CDR3 protein. The sample lists about 85,000 distinct CDR3 sequences; more than 40% were seen once. Material: CD8+ T cells from cultured PBMCs, obtained from culture after CMV antigen stimulation. The receptors here all came from a human donor in good health (CMV status not recorded). Some clones in this sample may be carry-over from other donors' samples. Both conserved end residues are part of each CDR3. A D gene is named only where the DNA matches it firmly. For some rows the clone size is stated as once, few or many, or as a class when expanded; others skip it.

v_call	j_call	d_call	cdr3_length	clone_size	cdr3_aa	cdr3_nt
TRBV7-9	TRBJ2-1	NA	12	few	CASSFGVREQFF	TGTGCCAGCAGCTTCGGGGTTCGCGAGCAGTTCTTC
TRBV28	TRBJ1-5	NA	16	NA	CATEELKRYSNQPQHF	TGTGCCACCGAGGAGCTCAAGCGTTATAGCAATCAGCCCCAGCATTTT
TRBV27	TRBJ1-6	TRBD1	14	NA	CASSTSGGYSPLHF	TGTGCCAGCAGTACGTCAGGGGGCTATTCACCCCTCCACTTT
TRBV7-6	TRBJ1-2	TRBD1	19	NA	CASSSQMARDRSLSGGYTF	TGTGCCAGCAGCTCACAGATGGCCCGGGACAGGAGCTTGTCCGGTGGCTACACCTTC
TRBV27	TRBJ2-7	NA	14	NA	CASSSWGSAYEQYF	TGTGCCAGCAGTTCCTGGGGCAGTGCCTACGAGCAGTACTTC
TRBV7-9	TRBJ2-7	TRBD1	15	NA	CASSTGDRAPYEQYF	TGTGCCAGCAGCACCGGGGACAGGGCCCCCTACGAGCAGTACTTC
TRBV4-1	TRBJ2-5	NA	13	NA	CASSQAEGETQYF	TGCGCCAGCAGCCAAGCCGAGGGGGAGACCCAGTACTTC
TRBV7-4	TRBJ1-2	NA	17	NA	CASSLDGRRGTYYGYTF	TGTGCCAGCAGCTTAGACGGGCGGCGAGGGACTTACTATGGCTACACCTTC
TRBV12-3/TRBV12-4	TRBJ2-6	NA	14	NA	CASSPIPWANVLTF	TGTGCCAGCAGTCCTATTCCATGGGCCAACGTCCTGACTTTC
TRBV12-5	TRBJ2-7	NA	13	NA	CASGQDYSREQYF	TGTGCTAGTGGACAAGACTATAGCCGCGAGCAGTACTTC
TRBV5-4	TRBJ2-5	TRBD2	16	NA	CASSLGGLAGSETQYF	TGTGCCAGCAGCTTGGGGGGACTAGCCGGATCAGAGACCCAGTACTTC
TRBV20-1	TRBJ2-3	TRBD1	16	NA	CSARDWTGGPTDTQYF	TGCAGTGCTAGAGATTGGACAGGGGGCCCCACAGATACGCAGTATTTT
TRBV7-9	TRBJ1-5	NA	14	NA	CASSLAIQGQPQHF	TGTGCCAGCAGCTTAGCTATACAGGGCCAGCCCCAGCATTTT
TRBV19	TRBJ1-1	TRBD1	13	NA	CASSKTGDTEAFF	TGTGCCAGTAGTAAAACAGGGGACACTGAAGCTTTCTTT
TRBV9	TRBJ2-6	TRBD2	16	NA	CASSVGGRAGANVLTF	TGTGCCAGCAGCGTTGGAGGGAGGGCTGGGGCCAACGTCCTGACTTTC
TRBV20-1	TRBJ2-7	NA	14	NA	CSAERQGGGYEQYF	TGCAGTGCTGAGAGACAGGGAGGCGGCTACGAGCAGTACTTC
TRBV19	TRBJ2-1	TRBD2	15	once	CASSIPSGRAYDQSF	TGTGCCAGTAGTATCCCCAGCGGGAGGGCCTATGATCAGTCCTTC
TRBV20-1	TRBJ2-7	NA	13	NA	CSARDPMEDEQYF	TGCAGTGCTAGAGACCCGATGGAAGACGAGCAGTACTTC
TRBV10-3	TRBJ2-2	NA	15	NA	CAIRRGHGRTGELFF	TGTGCCATCAGACGGGGTCATGGCCGGACCGGGGAGCTGTTTTTT
TRBV7-6	TRBJ2-1	TRBD1	16	NA	CASSFSGTGGVYEQFF	TGTGCCAGCAGCTTTTCCGGGACAGGGGGTGTCTATGAGCAGTTCTTC
TRBV7-6	TRBJ2-5	TRBD2	16	few	CASSQGLAGVGETQYF	TGTGCCAGCAGCCAGGGACTAGCGGGAGTAGGGGAGACCCAGTACTTC
TRBV6-1	TRBJ2-5	NA	16	NA	CASCRRGQGFQETQYF	TGTGCCAGCTGCCGCAGGGGTCAGGGGTTCCAAGAGACCCAGTACTTC
TRBV12-3/TRBV12-4	TRBJ1-2	TRBD1	15	NA	CASSPSRGSHYGYTF	TGTGCCAGCAGTCCCTCCAGGGGGTCTCACTATGGCTACACCTTC
TRBV4-2	TRBJ1-2	NA	16	NA	CASSQEVSVANYGYTF	TGTGCCAGCAGCCAAGAGGTCTCGGTAGCTAACTATGGCTACACCTTC
TRBV7-2	TRBJ2-1	TRBD2	18	NA	CASSPGLAGGPSYNEQFF	TGTGCCAGCAGCCCGGGACTAGCGGGGGGCCCCTCCTACAATGAGCAGTTCTTC
TRBV12-3/TRBV12-4	TRBJ2-2	NA	13	NA	CASSLENTGELFF	TGTGCCAGCAGTTTAGAGAACACCGGGGAGCTGTTTTTT
TRBV12-3/TRBV12-4	TRBJ2-7	NA	13	NA	CASGQDSSYEQYF	TGTGCCAGCGGACAAGACAGCTCCTACGAGCAGTACTTC
TRBV28	TRBJ2-5	NA	12	NA	CASSDPWETQYF	TGTGCCAGCAGTGATCCTTGGGAGACCCAGTACTTC
TRBV6-5	TRBJ2-7	NA	15	few	CASSFRGWGPYEQYF	TGTGCCAGCAGTTTCCGGGGCTGGGGGCCCTACGAGCAGTACTTC